This T cell receptor beta chain derives from a study of blood T cell repertoires in COVID-19. Study-wide background: The origin of the acute and convalescent COVID-19 samples was the United States, Italy and Spain.

Some clones are missing from TCRdb's copy, which holds only in-frame ones; the method was immunoSEQ multiplex PCR. The table has around 240,000 clones, about 85% seen once. The length of the CDR3 is 14 residues. Germline lookup yields CDR1 SGHVS and CDR2 FQNEAQ. Trimming shortened V by 4 bases and J by 3 bases, and 10 bases separated the two germline ends. This clonotype was sampled from a man in his forties or fifties with acute or convalescent COVID-19. The rearrangement links TRBV7-8 to TRBJ1-5, with a possible D match to TRBD1 (6 bases). Sequencing used peripheral blood. The CDR3 reads CASSSGQYNQPQHF. CDR3 in DNA: TGTGCCAGCAGCTCCGGACAGTACAATCAGCCCCAGCATTTT.